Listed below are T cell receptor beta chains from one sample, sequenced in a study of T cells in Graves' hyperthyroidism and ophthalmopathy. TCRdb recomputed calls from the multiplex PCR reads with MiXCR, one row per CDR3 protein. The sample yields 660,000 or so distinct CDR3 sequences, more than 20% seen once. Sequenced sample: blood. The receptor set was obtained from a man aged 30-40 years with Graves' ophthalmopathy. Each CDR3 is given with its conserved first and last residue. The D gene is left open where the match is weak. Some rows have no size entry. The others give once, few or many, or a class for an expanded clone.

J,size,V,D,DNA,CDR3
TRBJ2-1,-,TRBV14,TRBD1,TGTGCCAGCAACCCCTTGGGACAGGGTAGAAATGAGCAGTTCTTC,CASNPLGQGRNEQFF
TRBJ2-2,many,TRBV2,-,TGTGCCAGCAGTGAGGTCACCGGGGAGCTGTTTTTT,CASSEVTGELFF
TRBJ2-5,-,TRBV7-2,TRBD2,TGTGCCAGCAGCTTAGAGGGACTATCGGGAGAGACCCAGTACTTC,CASSLEGLSGETQYF
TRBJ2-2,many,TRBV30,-,TGTGCCTGGAGTGTTTTAGGGTCCGGCACCGGGGAGCTGTTTTTT,CAWSVLGSGTGELFF
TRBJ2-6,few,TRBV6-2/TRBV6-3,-,TGTGCCAGCAGAGGACAGATCTCTGGGGCCAACGTCCTGACTTTC,CASRGQISGANVLTF
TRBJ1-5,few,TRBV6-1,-,TGTGCCAGCAGCAGAAGACAAATAAATAGCAATCAGCCCCAGCATTTT,CASSRRQINSNQPQHF
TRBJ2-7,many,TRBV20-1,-,TGCAGTGCTAGAGATCCAGAAACCTACGAGCAGTACTTC,CSARDPETYEQYF
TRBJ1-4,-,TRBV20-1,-,TGCAGTGCTAGAGAGTCAACTACGTCGTCCTGGGGAAAACTGTTTTTT,CSARESTTSSWGKLFF
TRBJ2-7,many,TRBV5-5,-,TGTGCCAGCAGCCCGGGATTGCGGGCAGGGAGGTCCTACGAGCAGTACTTC,CASSPGLRAGRSYEQYF
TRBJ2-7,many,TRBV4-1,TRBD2,TGCGCCAGCAGCCAAGAAGTAGCGGGAGCCTACGAGCAGTACTTC,CASSQEVAGAYEQYF
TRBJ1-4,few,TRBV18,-,TGTGCCAGCTCATCAATTGGGAGTGAAAAACTGTTTTTT,CASSSIGSEKLFF
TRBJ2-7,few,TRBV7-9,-,TGTGCCAGCAGCCCACGAGTAAGTGCCTACGAGCAGTACTTC,CASSPRVSAYEQYF
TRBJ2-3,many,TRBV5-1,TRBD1,TGCGCCAGCAGCTTGCCCGACAGGGCCAGGACAGATACGCAGTATTTT,CASSLPDRARTDTQYF
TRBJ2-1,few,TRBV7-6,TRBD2,TGTGCCAGCAGCTTAGACTCGGGAGGCCGCGAGCAGTTCTTC,CASSLDSGGREQFF
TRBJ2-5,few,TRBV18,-,TGTGCCAGCTCGGAACGGGCTTCTCAAGAGACCCAGTACTTC,CASSERASQETQYF
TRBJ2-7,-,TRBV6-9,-,TGTGCCAGCAAGGGGCACCCCTACGAGCAGTACTTC,CASKGHPYEQYF
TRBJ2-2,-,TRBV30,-,TGTGCCTGGAGTGTACGGGAGCGCCTCACCGGGGAGCTGTTTTTT,CAWSVRERLTGELFF
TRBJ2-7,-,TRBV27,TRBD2,TGTGCCAGCAGTCCAGCGGGGCCGGGCTCCTACGAGCAGTACTTC,CASSPAGPGSYEQYF
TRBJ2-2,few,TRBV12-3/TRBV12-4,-,TGTGCCAGCAGCCCTTCACCTACCACCGGGGAGCTGTTTTTT,CASSPSPTTGELFF
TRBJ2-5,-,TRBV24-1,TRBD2,TGTGCCACCAGTGATCTGATGCGGGAGGGCCAAGAGACCCAGTACTTC,CATSDLMREGQETQYF
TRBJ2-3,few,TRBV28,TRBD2,TGTGCCAGCAGTTCCAGCGGGAAAACAGATACGCAGTATTTT,CASSSSGKTDTQYF
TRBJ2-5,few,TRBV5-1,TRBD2,TGCGCCAGCAGACTAGCGGGGATCCAAGAGACCCAGTACTTC,CASRLAGIQETQYF
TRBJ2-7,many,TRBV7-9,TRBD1,TGTGCCAGCAGCCCTCCGGGACAGACCTACGAGCAGTACTTC,CASSPPGQTYEQYF
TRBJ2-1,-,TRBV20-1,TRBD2,TGCAGTGCTAGAGAGGGGACTAGCGGGAGTCTGAATGAGCAGTTCTTC,CSAREGTSGSLNEQFF
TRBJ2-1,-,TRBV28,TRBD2,TGTGCCAGCAGGACTAGCGGGAGGAAAGGGCCTTACAATGAGCAGTTCTTC,CASRTSGRKGPYNEQFF
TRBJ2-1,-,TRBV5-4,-,TGTGCCAGCAGCTCAATGCGAGCCGATGAGCAGTTCTTC,CASSSMRADEQFF
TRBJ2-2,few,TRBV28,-,TGTGCCAGCAGACCCCACGGTCCGAACACCGGGGAGCTGTTTTTT,CASRPHGPNTGELFF
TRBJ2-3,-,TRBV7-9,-,TGTGCCAGCAGCCAACTGGTGGGGATGGGCACAGATACGCAGTATTTT,CASSQLVGMGTDTQYF
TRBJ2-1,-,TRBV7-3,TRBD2,TGTGCCAGCAGCCCCCGACTAGCGGGAGACGGATACAATGAGCAGTTCTTC,CASSPRLAGDGYNEQFF
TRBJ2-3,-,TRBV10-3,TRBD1,TGTGCCATCAGTCAGGGGACAGGGGTTGCAGATACGCAGTATTTT,CAISQGTGVADTQYF
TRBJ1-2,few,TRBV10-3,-,TGTGCCATCAGTGACCCAGATAGGGGTACGAGTGGCTACACCTTC,CAISDPDRGTSGYTF
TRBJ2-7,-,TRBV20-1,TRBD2,TGCAGTGCTCGGGGACTAGCGGAGAGGGGCGGTTATTACGAGCAGTACTTC,CSARGLAERGGYYEQYF
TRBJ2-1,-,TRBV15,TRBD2,TGTGCCACCAGCAGAGGAGCGGGAGAGCTTGACTCCTACAATGAGCAGTTCTTC,CATSRGAGELDSYNEQFF
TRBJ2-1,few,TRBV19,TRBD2,TGTGCCAGTAGTATACGCGGGAGGGCAGAAAATGAGCAGTTCTTC,CASSIRGRAENEQFF
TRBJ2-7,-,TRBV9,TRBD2,TGTGCCAGCAGCGGAACTAGCGGAGGACCAGCCTACGAGCAGTACTTC,CASSGTSGGPAYEQYF
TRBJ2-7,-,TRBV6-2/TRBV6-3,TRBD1,TGTGCCAGCACCTCAGGGGGCTGGTACGAGCAGTACTTC,CASTSGGWYEQYF
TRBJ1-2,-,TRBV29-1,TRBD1,TGCAGCGTTGAAGGGGACAGCGGTGGCTACACCTTC,CSVEGDSGGYTF
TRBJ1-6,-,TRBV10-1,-,TGCGCCAGCAGTGTCATGGTGGATTCACCCCTCCACTTT,CASSVMVDSPLHF
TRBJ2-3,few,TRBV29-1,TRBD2,TGCAGCGTTGATGCCCCTCTGGGGGGGGAGGATACGCAGTATTTT,CSVDAPLGGEDTQYF
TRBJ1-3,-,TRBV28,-,TGTGCCAGCAGTTTTGGCACGATTGGAAACACCATATATTTT,CASSFGTIGNTIYF
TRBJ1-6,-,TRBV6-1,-,TGTGCCAGCAAAAGAGGGGAGTATAATTCACCCCTCCACTTT,CASKRGEYNSPLHF